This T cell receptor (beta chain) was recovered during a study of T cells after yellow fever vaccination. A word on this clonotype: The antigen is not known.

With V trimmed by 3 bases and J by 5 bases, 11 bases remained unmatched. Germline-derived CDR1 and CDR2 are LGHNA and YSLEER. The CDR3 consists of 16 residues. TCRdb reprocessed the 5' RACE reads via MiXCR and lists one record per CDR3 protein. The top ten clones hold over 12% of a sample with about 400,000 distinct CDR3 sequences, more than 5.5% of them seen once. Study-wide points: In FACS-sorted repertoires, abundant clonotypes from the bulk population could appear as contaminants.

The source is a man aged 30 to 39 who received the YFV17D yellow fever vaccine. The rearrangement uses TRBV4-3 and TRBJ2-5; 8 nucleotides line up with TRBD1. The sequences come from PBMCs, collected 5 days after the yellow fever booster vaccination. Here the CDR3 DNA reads TGCGCCAGCAGCCACAATTTCGGACAGGGCCGGGAGACCCAGTACTTC. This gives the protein CASSHNFGQGRETQYF.